These 14 T cell receptor beta chains were sequenced from one sample in a study of cytomegalovirus exposure and HLA in healthy donors. Using immunoSEQ multiplex PCR, the repertoire was profiled, and TCRdb retains in-frame clones only, with some absent. Among fewer than 130,000 clones listed, 88% were seen once. Input material: PBMCs. The receptors were gathered from a woman aged 30 to 39 in good health and CMV-seropositive.

This clone was picked up one time. V and J are TRBV28 and TRBJ2-7; 8 positions match TRBD2. V lost 9 bases and J lost 3; bases outside the gene matches: 10. This CDR3 has 14 amino acids. The germline gives CDR1 MDHEN, CDR2 SYDVKM. For the CDR3, the DNA is TGTGCCAGTAGTGGGTATAGCGGGATCTACGAGCAGTACTTC. It codes for CASSGYSGIYEQYF.

The J gene is TRBJ2-7, the V gene TRBV28; 13 bases match TRBD2. V lost 6 bases and J lost 8; bases outside the gene matches: 10. The CDR3 is 15 residues long. The V gene's germline CDR1 is MDHEN and CDR2 SYDVKM. In DNA form, the CDR3 reads TGTGCCAGCAGCCCCCGGACTAGCGGGAGAAGCAAGCAGTACTTC. The encoded protein is CASSPRTSGRSKQYF.

The rearrangement links TRBV19 to TRBJ2-7; no clear D. This CDR3 comprises 15 residues. V shed 5 bases and J shed 4 bases, with 18 bases lying between them. Per germline, CDR1 LNHDA and CDR2 SQIVND (reference sequence). The CDR3 region is CASSPSPSGAYEQYF. CDR3 DNA sequence: TGTGCCAGTAGTCCGTCCCCGTCCGGAGCTTACGAGCAGTACTTC.

The chain employs TRBV5-1 and TRBJ1-1; 8 nucleotides agree with TRBD1. This CDR3 region has 14 residues. Germline CDR1 is SGHRS and CDR2 is YFSETQ. V was clipped by 0 bases and J by 4 bases; unmatched bases: 2. The chain's CDR3 is CASSLGTGSTEAFF. The CDR3, as DNA: TGCGCCAGCAGCTTGGGGACAGGGAGCACTGAAGCTTTCTTT.

The J gene is TRBJ2-5, the V gene TRBV19, with 13 positions matching TRBD2. Germline lookup yields CDR1 LNHDA and CDR2 SQIVND (reference sequence). The CDR3 is 15 amino acids. The V segment lost 3 bases and the J segment 3 bases; nucleotides outside the gene matches: 1. CDR3 in amino acids: CASSIGTSGEETQYF. Written as DNA, the CDR3 is TGTGCCAGTAGTATCGGGACTAGCGGGGAAGAGACCCAGTACTTC.

The chain couples TRBV7-3 to TRBJ2-7; tentative D call: TRBD1 (6 bases). Looked up from germline, CDR1 is SGHTA and CDR2 is FQGTGA. The V gene lost 11 bases and the J gene lost 0 bases, with 14 bases spanning the gap. The CDR3 runs to 13 residues. The CDR3 region is CASRRGFSYEQYF. The CDR3 coding sequence is TGTGCCTCACGCAGGGGCTTCTCCTACGAGCAGTACTTC.

This sequence joins TRBV30 and TRBJ2-7, with unresolved D. Germline CDR1 is GTSNPN and CDR2 is SVGIG (reference sequence). The CDR3 contains 14 residues. Trimming left V 1 base short and J 0 bases short, with 10 bases between. CDR3 nucleotide sequence: TGTGCCTGGAGTGCCCCGGGTCTCTCCTACGAGCAGTACTTC. Protein product: CAWSAPGLSYEQYF.

The CDR3 is CASSVAPGGTDTQYF. As DNA, the CDR3 is TGTGCCAGCAGCGTAGCCCCGGGGGGGACAGATACGCAGTATTTT. The genes are TRBV9 and TRBJ2-3; 8 nucleotides match TRBD2. Trimming took 0 bases from V and 3 from J; bases not matched to a gene: 3. Germline V gives CDR1 SGDLS, CDR2 YYNGEE. The CDR3 is 15 residues long.

The chain combines TRBV4-3 with TRBJ1-2; 9 bases agree with TRBD1. Germline CDR1 is LGHNA and CDR2 is YSLEER. V lost 1 base to trimming and J lost 11 bases; unmatched junction nucleotides: 8. CDR3 size: 14 residues. In DNA form, the CDR3 reads TGCGCCAGCAGCCAAGCCGGGACAGGGATCCCGTACACCTTC. Translated: CASSQAGTGIPYTF.

About this clone itself: The junction and the germline gene differ at one end; a read error may be behind it. This chain links TRBV5-1 with TRBJ1-1; tentatively, D is TRBD1 (5 bases). This CDR3 comprises 14 residues. Germline V CDR1 and CDR2: SGHRS, YFSETQ. CDR3 in amino acids: CAGSLDIMNTEAFF. The CDR3 DNA sequence: TGCGCCGGCAGCCTGGACATCATGAACACTGAAGCTTTCTTT.

The chain has TRBV6-5 and TRBJ2-3, with 8 bases aligning to TRBD2. V shed 5 bases, J shed 2 bases, and the junction held 3 bases outside the gene matches. Germline V CDR1 and CDR2: MNHEY, SVGAGI. The CDR3 loop spans 14 amino acids. The CDR3 sequence is CASSQRGTTDTQYF. DNA of the CDR3: TGTGCCAGCAGTCAGCGGGGGACCACAGATACGCAGTATTTT.

The chain employs TRBV27 and TRBJ2-7, with TRBD2 as a possible D gene (6 bases). CDR3 size: 14 residues. CDR1 and CDR2 from the germline V gene are MNHEY and SMNVEV (reference sequence). V was cut by 5 bases and J by 7 bases, with 18 bases left in between. This CDR3 reads CASSPWPTRGEQYF. The DNA for the CDR3 is TGTGCCAGCAGTCCTTGGCCAACCCGGGGGGAGCAGTACTTC.

CDR3 region: CASRDRVSSYEQYF. The CDR3, as DNA: TGTGCCAGTAGGGACAGGGTATCCTCCTACGAGCAGTACTTC. V gene TRBV19 combines with J gene TRBJ2-7; 8 bases map to TRBD1. The junction had 4 bases not matched to a gene; V was cut back by 6 bases and J by 0 bases. Germline CDR1 LNHDA, CDR2 SQIVND (reference sequence). CDR3 length: 14 residues.

Here the CDR3 reads CASSSVVSGTEAFF. The DNA of the CDR3 is TGTGCCAGCAGTTCAGTGGTTTCTGGCACTGAAGCTTTCTTT. The chain is built from TRBV28 and TRBJ1-1; D is unclear. Per the germline V gene, CDR1 is MDHEN and CDR2 is SYDVKM. V was cut by 4 bases and J by 4 bases, with 13 bases left in between. The CDR3 spans 14 residues.